This TCR beta chain came from a study of cytomegalovirus exposure and HLA in healthy donors. Use of 60 Vbeta and 13 Jbeta primers characterized the PCR. Sequencing used immunoSEQ multiplex PCR; TCRdb keeps in-frame clones, though not all of them. This specimen shows about 210,000 clones; the ten leading clones hold roughly 0.98%. Worth noting for this clone: Its antigen is currently unknown.

Study observations and caveats: Among TCR sequences, most were rare, though some public TCRs appeared in many donors. A later analysis linked a missense variant in DCLRE1C to the trimming of TCR beta V and J genes.

The germline V gene has CDR1 MNHNS and CDR2 SASEGT. CDR3 size: 16 residues. After removal of 0 bases from V and 5 bases from J, the junction contained 9 bases not matched to a gene. V and J are TRBV6-1 and TRBJ1-2; 7 nucleotides line up with TRBD1. Material: PBMCs. The origin of this receptor is a young woman in good health and CMV-seropositive. The CDR3 spells CASSEAKVIQGYGYTF. DNA for the CDR3: TGTGCCAGCAGTGAAGCTAAAGTGATACAGGGGTATGGCTACACCTTC.